This T cell receptor beta chain derives from a study of response to subunit inactivated influenza vaccine. General observations from the study: Only a handful of new T cells, the authors suggested, are recruited with each seasonal influenza vaccination.

TCRdb processed the RT-PCR reads anew with MiXCR; each CDR3 protein has one entry. The sample contains around 790,000 distinct CDR3 sequences, around 20% of which appear only once. This clonotype was recorded once. The antigen is unknown. This CDR3 contains 14 residues. V lost 0 bases and J 8 bases, leaving 11 bases between the germline ends. Germline CDR1 reads LNHNV; CDR2 reads YYDKDF (reference sequence). The rearrangement joins TRBV15 to TRBJ1-3; D is unclear. The TCR was taken from a man over 45 who received an inactivated influenza vaccine. The sequencing used PBMCs from blood, collected 5 days after vaccination. CDR3: CATSRDKGRYTIYF. CDR3 in DNA: TGTGCCACCAGCAGAGATAAAGGGCGCTACACCATATATTTT.